Following are 5 T cell receptor beta chains from one sample sequenced in a study of early T cells in non-severe SARS-CoV-2 infection. TCRdb re-analysed the 5' RACE reads in MiXCR, keeping a single row per CDR3 protein. The repertoire holds approximately 32,000 distinct CDR3 sequences, with nearly 6% as singletons. The specimen was whole blood. The receptors come from an adult who was a healthcare worker with PCR-confirmed SARS-CoV-2 infection or an uninfected control (not recorded which).

At least ten counts were recorded for this clonotype. The chain uses TRBV20-1 and TRBJ1-5; weak D call: TRBD1 (5 bases). CDR3 size: 15 residues. V lost 3 bases and J 5 bases, leaving 17 bases between the germline ends. From germline, CDR1 is DFQATT and CDR2 SNEGSKA (reference sequence). The CDR3: CSASKFKGSDQPQHF. As DNA, the CDR3 is TGCAGTGCTAGCAAATTTAAGGGGTCGGATCAGCCCCAGCATTTT.

This clonotype came up many times. The J gene is TRBJ1-3, the V gene TRBV6-6; 7 nucleotides line up with TRBD1. There are 15 residues in the CDR3. Looked up from germline, CDR1 is MNHNY and CDR2 is SVGAGI (reference sequence). V trimming: 7 bases; J trimming: 2 bases; junction bases outside the gene matches: 8. The CDR3 region has the DNA TGTGCCAGCATCGCCACAGGGGTAGCTGGAAACACCATATATTTT. Encoded protein: CASIATGVAGNTIYF.

This clonotype has a count of ten or more. This rearrangement joins TRBV19 to TRBJ1-3; 9 nucleotides match TRBD1. Germline V gene lookup returns CDR1 LNHDA and CDR2 SQIVND (reference sequence). This CDR3 is 14 amino acids long. With 6 bases clipped from V and 8 bases from J, the junction kept 8 bases outside the gene matches. The CDR3 loop reads CASREQGARYTIYF. CDR3 sequence (DNA): TGTGCCAGTAGGGAACAGGGGGCGCGGTACACCATATATTTT.

This clonotype has at least ten counts. This sequence joins TRBV6-4 and TRBJ2-3, with no clear D. This CDR3 has 13 residues. Deletions cut 2 bases from V and 2 bases from J, with 5 bases between. CDR1 is MRHNA, CDR2 SNTAGT, per germline. This chain's CDR3 is CASSDRATDTQYF. Here the CDR3 DNA reads TGTGCCAGCAGTGACAGGGCCACAGATACGCAGTATTTT.

In its sample, this clonotype was seen many times. The V and J genes are TRBV19 and TRBJ2-1; 7 bases match TRBD2. This CDR3 region has 20 residues. The V segment lost 4 bases and the J segment 6 bases; nucleotides outside the gene matches: 24. The V gene's germline CDR1 is LNHDA and CDR2 SQIVND (reference sequence). The CDR3 here is CASSSREEATGRHIGNEQFF. The CDR3 bases are TGTGCCAGTAGTAGCCGGGAGGAGGCTACCGGGCGGCACATCGGCAATGAGCAGTTCTTC.